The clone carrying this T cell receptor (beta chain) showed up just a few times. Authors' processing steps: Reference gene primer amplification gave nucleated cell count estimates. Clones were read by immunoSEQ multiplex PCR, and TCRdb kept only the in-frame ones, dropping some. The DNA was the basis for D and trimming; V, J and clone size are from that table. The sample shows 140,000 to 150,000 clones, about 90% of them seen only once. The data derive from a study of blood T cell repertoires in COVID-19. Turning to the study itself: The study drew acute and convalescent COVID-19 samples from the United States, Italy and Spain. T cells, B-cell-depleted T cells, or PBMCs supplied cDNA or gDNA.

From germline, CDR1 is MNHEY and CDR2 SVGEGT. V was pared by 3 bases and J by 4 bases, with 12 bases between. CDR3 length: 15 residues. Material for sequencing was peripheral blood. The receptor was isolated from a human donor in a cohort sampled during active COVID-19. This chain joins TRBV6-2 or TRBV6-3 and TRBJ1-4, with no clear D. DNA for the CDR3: TGTGCCAGCAGTTATATCATCAGGCGTAATGAAAAACTGTTTTTT. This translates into CASSYIIRRNEKLFF.